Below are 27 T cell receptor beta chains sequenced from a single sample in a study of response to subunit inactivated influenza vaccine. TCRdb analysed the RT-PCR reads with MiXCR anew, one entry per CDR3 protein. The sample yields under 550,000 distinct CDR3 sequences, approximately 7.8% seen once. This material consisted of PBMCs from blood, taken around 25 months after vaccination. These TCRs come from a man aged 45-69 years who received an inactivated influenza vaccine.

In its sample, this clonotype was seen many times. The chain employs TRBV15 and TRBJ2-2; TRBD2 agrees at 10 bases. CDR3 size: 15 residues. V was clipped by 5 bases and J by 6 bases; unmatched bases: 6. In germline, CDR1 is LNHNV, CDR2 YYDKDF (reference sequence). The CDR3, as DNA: TGTGCCACCAGCCCGCGGACTAGCGGCGCCGGGGAGCTGTTTTTT. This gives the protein CATSPRTSGAGELFF.

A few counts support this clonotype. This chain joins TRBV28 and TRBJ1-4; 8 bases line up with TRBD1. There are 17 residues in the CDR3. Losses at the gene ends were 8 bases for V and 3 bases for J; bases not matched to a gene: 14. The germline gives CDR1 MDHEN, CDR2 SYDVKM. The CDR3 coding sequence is TGTGCCAGCGGCGGGGGGTCAGGGGGCTTGGCTAATGAAAAACTGTTTTTT. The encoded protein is CASGGGSGGLANEKLFF.

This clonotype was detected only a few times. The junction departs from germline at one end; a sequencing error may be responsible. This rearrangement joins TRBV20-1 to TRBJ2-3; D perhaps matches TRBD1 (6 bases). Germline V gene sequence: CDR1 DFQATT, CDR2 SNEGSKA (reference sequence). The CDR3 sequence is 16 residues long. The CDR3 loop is CCASDLRTASTDTQYF. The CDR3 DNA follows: TGCTGTGCTAGTGATCTAAGGACAGCTAGCACAGATACGCAGTATTTT.

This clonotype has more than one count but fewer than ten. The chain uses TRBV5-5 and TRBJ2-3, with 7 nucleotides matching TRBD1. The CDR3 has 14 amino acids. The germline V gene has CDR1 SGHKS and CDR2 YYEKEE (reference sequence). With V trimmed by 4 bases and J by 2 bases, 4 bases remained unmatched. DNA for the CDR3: TGTGCCAGCAGCACGGGACAGATCACAGATACGCAGTATTTT. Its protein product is CASSTGQITDTQYF.

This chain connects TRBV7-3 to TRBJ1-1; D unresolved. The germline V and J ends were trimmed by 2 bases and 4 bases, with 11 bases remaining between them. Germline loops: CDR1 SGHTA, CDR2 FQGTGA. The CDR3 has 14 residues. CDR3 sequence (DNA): TGTGCCAGCAGCTTACTAAGGGAAAGCACTGAAGCTTTCTTT. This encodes CASSLLRESTEAFF.

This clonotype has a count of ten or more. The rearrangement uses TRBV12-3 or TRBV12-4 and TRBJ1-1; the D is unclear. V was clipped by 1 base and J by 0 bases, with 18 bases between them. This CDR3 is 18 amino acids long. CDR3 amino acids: CASSLDLTMGSMNTEAFF. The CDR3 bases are TGTGCCAGCAGTTTAGATCTAACTATGGGCAGCATGAACACTGAAGCTTTCTTT.

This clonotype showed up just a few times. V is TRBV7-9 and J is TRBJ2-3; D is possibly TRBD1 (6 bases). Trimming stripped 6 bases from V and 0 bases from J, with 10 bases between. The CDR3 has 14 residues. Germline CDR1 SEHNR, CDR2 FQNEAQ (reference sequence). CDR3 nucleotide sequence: TGTGCCAGCAGATACAGGGCTAGCACAGATACGCAGTATTTT. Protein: CASRYRASTDTQYF.

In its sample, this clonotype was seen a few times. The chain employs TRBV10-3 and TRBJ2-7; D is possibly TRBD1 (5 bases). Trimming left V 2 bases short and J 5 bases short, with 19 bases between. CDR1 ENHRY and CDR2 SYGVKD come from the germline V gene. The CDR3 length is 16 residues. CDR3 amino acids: CAISEQSPKVGHEQYF. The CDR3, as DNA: TGTGCCATCAGTGAGCAATCGCCTAAAGTGGGGCACGAGCAGTACTTC.

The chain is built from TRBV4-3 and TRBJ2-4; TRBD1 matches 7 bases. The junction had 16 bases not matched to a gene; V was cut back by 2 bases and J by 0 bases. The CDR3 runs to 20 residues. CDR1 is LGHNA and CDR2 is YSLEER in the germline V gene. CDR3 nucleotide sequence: TGCGCCAGCAGCCAATGGCCCGGGACAGACAGTTTACTAGCCAAAAACATTCAGTACTTC. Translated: CASSQWPGTDSLLAKNIQYF.

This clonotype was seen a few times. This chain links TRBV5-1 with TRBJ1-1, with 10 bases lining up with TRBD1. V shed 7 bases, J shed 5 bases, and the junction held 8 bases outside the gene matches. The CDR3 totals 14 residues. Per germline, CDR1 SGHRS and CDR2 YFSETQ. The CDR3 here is CASADRGYRTEAFF. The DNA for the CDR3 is TGCGCCAGCGCGGACAGGGGGTATCGGACTGAAGCTTTCTTT.

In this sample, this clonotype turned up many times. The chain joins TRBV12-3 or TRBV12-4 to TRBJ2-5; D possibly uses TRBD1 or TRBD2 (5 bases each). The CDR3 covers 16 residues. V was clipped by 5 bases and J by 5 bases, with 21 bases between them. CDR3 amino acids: CASSAGASLSDETQYF. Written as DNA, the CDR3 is TGTGCCAGCAGTGCCGGGGCCTCATTAAGCGACGAGACCCAGTACTTC.

CDR3: CSARQSSGNTIYF. CDR3 DNA sequence: TGCAGTGCTAGGCAAAGCTCTGGAAACACCATATATTTT. The V gene is TRBV20-1, the J gene TRBJ1-3, with D unclear. V was clipped by 3 bases and J by 0 bases, with 6 bases between them. CDR1 is DFQATT and CDR2 is SNEGSKA in the germline V gene (reference sequence). The CDR3 runs to 13 residues.

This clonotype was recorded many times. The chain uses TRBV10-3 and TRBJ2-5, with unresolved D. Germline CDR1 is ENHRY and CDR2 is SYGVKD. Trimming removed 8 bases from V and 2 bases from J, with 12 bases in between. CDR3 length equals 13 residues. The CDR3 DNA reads TGTGCCATCGCGAACAGCCAGCAAGAGACCCAGTACTTC. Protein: CAIANSQQETQYF.

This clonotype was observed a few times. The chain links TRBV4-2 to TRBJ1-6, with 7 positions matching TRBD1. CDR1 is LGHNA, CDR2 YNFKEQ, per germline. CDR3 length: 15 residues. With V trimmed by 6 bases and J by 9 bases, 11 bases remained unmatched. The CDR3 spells CASRQGNRGFSPLHF. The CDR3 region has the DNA TGTGCCAGCAGACAGGGAAACAGGGGTTTTTCACCCCTCCACTTT.

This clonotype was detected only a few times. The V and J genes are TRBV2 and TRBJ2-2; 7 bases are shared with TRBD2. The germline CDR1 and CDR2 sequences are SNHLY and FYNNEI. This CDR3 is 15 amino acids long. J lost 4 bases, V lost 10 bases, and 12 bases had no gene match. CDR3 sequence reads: CAIRLARVGTGELFF. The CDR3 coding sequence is TGTGCCATCCGACTAGCCCGGGTAGGCACCGGGGAGCTGTTTTTT.

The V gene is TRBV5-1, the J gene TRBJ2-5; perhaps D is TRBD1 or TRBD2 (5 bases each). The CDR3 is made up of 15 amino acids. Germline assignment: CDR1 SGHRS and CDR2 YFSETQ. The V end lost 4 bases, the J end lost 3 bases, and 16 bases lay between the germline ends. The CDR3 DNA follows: TGCGCCAGCAGCGACCTCCGGGACGGGGAAGAGACCCAGTACTTC. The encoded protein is CASSDLRDGEETQYF.

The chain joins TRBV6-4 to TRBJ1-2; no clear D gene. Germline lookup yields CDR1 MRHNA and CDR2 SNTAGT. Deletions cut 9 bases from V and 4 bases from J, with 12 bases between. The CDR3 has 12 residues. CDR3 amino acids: CARAGNGYGYTF. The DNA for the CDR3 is TGTGCCAGAGCGGGGAATGGCTATGGCTACACCTTC.

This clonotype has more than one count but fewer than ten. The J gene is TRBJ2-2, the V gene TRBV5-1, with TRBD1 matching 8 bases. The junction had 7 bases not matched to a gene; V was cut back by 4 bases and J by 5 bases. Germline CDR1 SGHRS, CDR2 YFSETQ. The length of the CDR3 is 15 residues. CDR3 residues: CASSEPQGATGELFF. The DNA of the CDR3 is TGCGCCAGCAGCGAACCCCAGGGGGCTACCGGGGAGCTGTTTTTT.

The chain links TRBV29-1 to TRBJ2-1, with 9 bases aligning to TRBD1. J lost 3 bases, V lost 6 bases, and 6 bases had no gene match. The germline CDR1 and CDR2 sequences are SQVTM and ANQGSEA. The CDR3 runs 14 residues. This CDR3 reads CSVKQGAYYNEQFF. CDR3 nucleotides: TGCAGCGTAAAACAGGGGGCCTACTACAATGAGCAGTTCTTC.

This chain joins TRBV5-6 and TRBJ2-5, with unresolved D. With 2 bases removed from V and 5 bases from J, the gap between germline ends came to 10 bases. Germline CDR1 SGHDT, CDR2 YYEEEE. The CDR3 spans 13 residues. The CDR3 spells CASSFPNGETQYF. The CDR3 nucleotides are TGTGCCAGCAGCTTTCCTAATGGGGAGACCCAGTACTTC.

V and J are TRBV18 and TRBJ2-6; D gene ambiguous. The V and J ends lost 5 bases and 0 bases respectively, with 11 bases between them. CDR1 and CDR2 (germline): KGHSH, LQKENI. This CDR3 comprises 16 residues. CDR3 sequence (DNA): TGTGCCAGCTCAAATCAGGAACACTCTGGGGCCAACGTCCTGACTTTC. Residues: CASSNQEHSGANVLTF.

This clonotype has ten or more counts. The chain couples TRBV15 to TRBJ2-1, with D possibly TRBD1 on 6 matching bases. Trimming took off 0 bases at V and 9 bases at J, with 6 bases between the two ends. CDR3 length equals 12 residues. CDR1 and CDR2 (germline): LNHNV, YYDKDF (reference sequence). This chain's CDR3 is CATSREGAEQFF. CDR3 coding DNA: TGTGCCACCAGCAGAGAGGGGGCTGAGCAGTTCTTC. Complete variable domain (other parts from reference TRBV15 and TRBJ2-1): DAMVIQNPRYQVTQFGKPVTLSCSQTLNHNVMYWYQQKSSQAPKLLFHYYDKDFNNEADTPDNFQSRRPNTSFCFLDIRSPGLGDTAMYLCATSREGAEQFFGPGTRLTVL.

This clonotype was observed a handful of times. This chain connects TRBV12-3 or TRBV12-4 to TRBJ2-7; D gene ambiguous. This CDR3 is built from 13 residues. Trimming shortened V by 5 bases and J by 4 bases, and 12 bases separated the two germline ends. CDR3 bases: TGTGCCAGCAGTATAACGGGTGGTTACGAGCAGTACTTC. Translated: CASSITGGYEQYF.

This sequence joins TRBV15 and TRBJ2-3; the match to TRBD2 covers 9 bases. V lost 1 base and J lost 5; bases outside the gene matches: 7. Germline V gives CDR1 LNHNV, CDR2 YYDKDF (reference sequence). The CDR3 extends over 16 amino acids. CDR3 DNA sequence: TGTGCCACCAGCAGAGTGGCGGGGGGGCCGAAAGATACGCAGTATTTT. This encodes CATSRVAGGPKDTQYF.

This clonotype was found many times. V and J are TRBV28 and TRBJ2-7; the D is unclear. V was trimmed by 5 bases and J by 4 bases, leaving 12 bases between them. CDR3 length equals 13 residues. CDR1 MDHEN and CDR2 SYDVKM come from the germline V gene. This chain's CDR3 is CASSSEVVYEQYF. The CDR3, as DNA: TGTGCCAGCAGTAGCGAGGTTGTTTACGAGCAGTACTTC. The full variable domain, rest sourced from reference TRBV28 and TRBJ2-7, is DVKVTQSSRYLVKRTGEKVFLECVQDMDHENMFWYRQDPGLGLRLIYFSYDVKMKEKGDIPEGYSVSREKKERFSLILESASTNQTSMYLCASSSEVVYEQYFGPGTRLTVT.

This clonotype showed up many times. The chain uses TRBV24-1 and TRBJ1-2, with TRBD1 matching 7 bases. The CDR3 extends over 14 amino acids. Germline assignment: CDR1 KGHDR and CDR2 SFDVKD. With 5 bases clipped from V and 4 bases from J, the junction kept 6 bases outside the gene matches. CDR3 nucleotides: TGTGCCACCAGTGGATCCAGGGGGGGCTATGGCTACACCTTC. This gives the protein CATSGSRGGYGYTF.

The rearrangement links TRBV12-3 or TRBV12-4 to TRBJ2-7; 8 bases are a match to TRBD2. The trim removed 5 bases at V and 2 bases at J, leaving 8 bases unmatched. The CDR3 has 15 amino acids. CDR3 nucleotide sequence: TGTGCCAGCAGTATGAGCGGGAGTATGACCTACGAGCAGTACTTC. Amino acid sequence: CASSMSGSMTYEQYF.